These 30 T cell receptor beta chains were sequenced from one sample in a study of T-cell reconstitution after alpha-beta-depleted transplantation in children. Unique molecular identifiers were incorporated during preparation of the TCRbeta library. TCRdb reprocessed the PCR reads with MiXCR, giving one entry per CDR3 protein. The repertoire includes about 340,000 distinct CDR3 sequences, under 13% of them detected once, and 2.4% sits in the top ten. The material sequenced was PBMCs from the stem cell graft donor, taken from the stem cell graft. The receptors derive from a human donor who donated a stem cell graft to a child with acute lymphoblastic leukemia.

The CDR3 here is CASSLEAGTSGSSYNEQFF. CDR3 sequence (DNA): TGTGCCAGCAGCTTGGAGGCAGGTACTAGCGGGAGCTCCTACAATGAGCAGTTCTTC. The V and J genes are TRBV5-4 and TRBJ2-1, with TRBD2 matching 11 bases. Germline CDR1 and CDR2: SGHNT and YYREEE (reference sequence). With V trimmed by 0 bases and J by 0 bases, 8 bases remained unmatched. This CDR3 comprises 19 residues.

This clonotype has just a few counts. This chain connects TRBV5-1 to TRBJ2-7; TRBD1 aligns across 7 bases. CDR1 and CDR2 (germline): SGHRS, YFSETQ. This CDR3 contains 15 residues. The V segment lost 4 bases and the J segment 0 bases; nucleotides outside the gene matches: 7. The CDR3 nucleotides are TGCGCCAGCAGCACGTGGGACAGCTCCTCCTACGAGCAGTACTTC. Amino acid sequence: CASSTWDSSSYEQYF.

Only a few counts were recorded for this clonotype. The chain joins TRBV20-1 to TRBJ2-7, with D perhaps matching TRBD2 (6 bases). Germline CDR1 and CDR2: DFQATT and SNEGSKA (reference sequence). Trimming stripped 0 bases from V and 4 bases from J, with 19 bases between. The CDR3 covers 16 residues. The CDR3 coding sequence is TGCAGTGCTAGAGATACGAATGGAGGGATGCGGTACGAGCAGTACTTC. Translating gives CSARDTNGGMRYEQYF.

This clonotype has ten or more counts. The chain has TRBV10-3 and TRBJ2-2; 9 bases match TRBD1. Germline values: CDR1 ENHRY, CDR2 SYGVKD. V gave up 2 bases and J gave up 1 base; unmatched junction bases: 2. The CDR3 runs 16 residues. The CDR3 nucleotides are TGTGCCATCAGTGAGCGGGGACAGGGGAACACCGGGGAGCTGTTTTTT. Its translation is CAISERGQGNTGELFF.

This clonotype appeared a few times. The rearrangement links TRBV10-3 to TRBJ2-2; no reliable D call. The V end lost 3 bases, the J end lost 0 bases, and 5 bases lay between the germline ends. This CDR3 is built from 14 residues. Germline V CDR1 and CDR2: ENHRY, SYGVKD. The CDR3 DNA reads TGTGCCATCAGTGAATCCCCGAACACCGGGGAGCTGTTTTTT. It specifies CAISESPNTGELFF.

At least ten counts were recorded for this clonotype. V usage is TRBV29-1 and J usage is TRBJ2-3, with D perhaps TRBD2 (6 bases). Trimming left V 4 bases short and J 3 bases short, with 17 bases between. The CDR3 loop spans 15 amino acids. Germline V gene sequence: CDR1 SQVTM, CDR2 ANQGSEA. The CDR3 is CSVVPGGPGTDTQYF. The DNA for the CDR3 is TGCAGCGTTGTCCCAGGAGGGCCGGGGACAGATACGCAGTATTTT.

The rearrangement links TRBV5-6 to TRBJ2-3, with 13 bases aligning to TRBD2. The CDR3 extends over 16 amino acids. Unmatched junction bases numbered 9, after V lost 5 bases and J lost 6 bases. Germline values: CDR1 SGHDT, CDR2 YYEEEE. CDR3 amino acids: CASSSLAGGLWDTQYF. The CDR3 region has the DNA TGTGCCAGCAGTTCACTAGCGGGAGGGCTTTGGGATACGCAGTATTTT.

This clonotype showed up just a few times. J is TRBJ2-7 and V is TRBV14; D perhaps matches TRBD2 (6 bases). Per the germline V gene, CDR1 is SGHDN and CDR2 is FVKESK. The CDR3 loop spans 14 amino acids. The V end was cut by 4 bases, the J end by 6 bases, with 16 bases between. DNA for the CDR3: TGTGCCAGCAGCCCTGTCAGGGTGGGAGGCGAGCAGTACTTC. Encoded protein: CASSPVRVGGEQYF.

The sample holds a few counts of this clonotype. The chain employs TRBV12-3 or TRBV12-4 and TRBJ2-7, with D perhaps TRBD2 (6 bases). Trimming removed 3 bases from V and 2 bases from J, with 11 bases in between. The CDR3 loop spans 14 amino acids. This CDR3 is CASSFQRAPYEQYF. The DNA of the CDR3 is TGTGCCAGCAGTTTCCAGCGGGCCCCCTACGAGCAGTACTTC.

The chain has TRBV18 and TRBJ2-7; 7 nucleotides agree with TRBD2. Germline assignment: CDR1 KGHSH and CDR2 LQKENI. The V and J ends lost 6 bases and 2 bases, in that order; junction bases with no gene match: 7. The CDR3 consists of 14 residues. The CDR3: CASSSGTTAYEQYF. The CDR3 DNA reads TGTGCCAGCTCCTCCGGGACTACAGCCTACGAGCAGTACTTC.

V and J are TRBV3-1 and TRBJ1-6; maybe TRBD1 (5 bases). The V gene lost 1 base and the J gene lost 11 bases, with 9 bases spanning the gap. CDR3 length: 13 residues. CDR1 and CDR2 from the germline V gene are LGHDT and YNNKEL (reference sequence). DNA for the CDR3: TGTGCCAGCAGCCAAGGGACAATGACACCCCTCCACTTT. This gives the protein CASSQGTMTPLHF.

This clonotype occurred once. The CDR3 region is CASSRRGGGLAGNTGELFF. The DNA for the CDR3 is TGTGCCAGCAGCCGTCGAGGGGGGGGACTAGCGGGAAACACCGGGGAGCTGTTTTTT. This chain joins TRBV7-3 and TRBJ2-2; 13 nucleotides align to TRBD2. Germline-derived CDR1 and CDR2 are SGHTA and FQGTGA. V was pared by 5 bases and J by 2 bases, with 11 bases of the junction left unmatched. There are 19 residues in the CDR3.

The chain employs TRBV12-3 or TRBV12-4 and TRBJ2-1; D may be TRBD1 or TRBD2 (5 bases each). V dropped 6 bases and J dropped 8 bases, with 23 bases sitting between them. The CDR3 runs to 16 residues. The CDR3 region has the DNA TGTGCCAGCAGCTCGCCCTGGGACCTATGGCCTCATGAGCAGTTCTTC. Translated, it gives CASSSPWDLWPHEQFF.

This chain joins TRBV6-2 or TRBV6-3 and TRBJ2-5; D is unresolved. The CDR3 totals 15 residues. From germline, CDR1 is MNHEY and CDR2 SVGEGT. Trimming pared 6 bases from V and 2 bases from J, leaving 16 bases between. CDR3 sequence reads: CASSSFSTSQETQYF. The CDR3 DNA sequence: TGTGCCAGCAGCTCTTTTAGTACATCACAAGAGACCCAGTACTTC.

The sample holds a few counts of this clonotype. The V call is TRBV5-1, the J call TRBJ2-2, with 9 nucleotides matching TRBD2. The CDR3 runs to 15 residues. CDR1 and CDR2 from the germline V gene are SGHRS and YFSETQ. After removal of 4 bases from V and 3 bases from J, the junction contained 4 bases not matched to a gene. This CDR3 reads CASSTSGYDTGELFF. CDR3 nucleotides: TGCGCCAGCAGCACTAGCGGGTACGACACCGGGGAGCTGTTTTTT.

The rearrangement links TRBV5-1 to TRBJ2-7, with 8 bases fitting TRBD2. Losses at the gene ends were 8 bases for V and 5 bases for J; bases not matched to a gene: 6. This CDR3 is 12 amino acids long. Germline assignment: CDR1 SGHRS and CDR2 YFSETQ. CDR3 loop: CASSRGGDEQYF. The CDR3, as DNA: TGCGCCAGTAGCCGGGGGGGGGACGAGCAGTACTTC.

This chain links TRBV27 with TRBJ2-3; weak D call: TRBD2 (6 bases). In germline, CDR1 is MNHEY, CDR2 SMNVEV (reference sequence). The CDR3 has 16 residues. V lost 3 bases and J 2 bases, leaving 15 bases between the germline ends. The CDR3: CASSLNYGGYTDTQYF. The DNA for the CDR3 is TGTGCCAGCAGTTTGAACTATGGGGGGTACACAGATACGCAGTATTTT.

This clonotype was found a few times. The gene calls are TRBV20-1 and TRBJ1-2; 7 positions agree with TRBD1. Losses at the gene ends were 2 bases for V and 0 bases for J; bases not matched to a gene: 3. This CDR3 is built from 14 residues. Looked up from germline, CDR1 is DFQATT and CDR2 is SNEGSKA (reference sequence). CDR3 nucleotides: TGCAGTGCTAGAAAGGGGGCGCCTAACTATGGCTACACCTTC. This encodes CSARKGAPNYGYTF.

This clonotype was counted a few times. The genes are TRBV12-3 or TRBV12-4 and TRBJ1-4; the D gene is possibly TRBD1 (5 bases). V was clipped by 6 bases and J by 8 bases, with 19 bases between them. This CDR3 comprises 15 residues. Here the CDR3 reads CASRHTTIGGEKLFF. CDR3 DNA sequence: TGTGCCAGCAGACACACCACCATCGGGGGGGAAAAACTGTTTTTT.

The chain joins TRBV20-1 to TRBJ2-1, with D possibly called TRBD1 or TRBD2 (5 bases each). This CDR3 has 15 amino acids. Trimming shortened V by 3 bases and J by 1 base, and 13 bases separated the two germline ends. Germline V lookup: CDR1 DFQATT, CDR2 SNEGSKA (reference sequence). In DNA, the CDR3 is TGCAGTGCTAGGAAAAACGGGACGTCCTACAATGAGCAGTTCTTC. Translating gives CSARKNGTSYNEQFF.

Only a few counts were recorded for this clonotype. The chain is built from TRBV3-1 and TRBJ1-4; D is perhaps TRBD1 (5 bases). V dropped 4 bases and J dropped 6 bases, with 15 bases sitting between them. The CDR3 has 15 residues. Germline assignment: CDR1 LGHDT and CDR2 YNNKEL (reference sequence). CDR3 nucleotide sequence: TGTGCCAGCAGCCTCGCGGGGCCGGGGCATGAAAAACTGTTTTTT. It codes for CASSLAGPGHEKLFF.

This clonotype was counted at least ten times. The chain recombines TRBV7-2 with TRBJ2-4; 8 nucleotides agree with TRBD1. Germline lookup yields CDR1 SGHTA and CDR2 FQGNSA. This CDR3 spans 15 amino acids. Unmatched junction bases numbered 7, after V lost 6 bases and J lost 3 bases. In DNA form, the CDR3 reads TGTGCCAGCAGACCAGGGGGCGCAGGCAAAAACATTCAGTACTTC. This codes for CASRPGGAGKNIQYF.

The chain is built from TRBV20-1 and TRBJ2-3; 7 bases match TRBD2. Germline V CDR1 and CDR2: DFQATT, SNEGSKA (reference sequence). The CDR3 sequence is 17 residues long. Trimming took 7 bases from V and 2 from J; bases not matched to a gene: 18. The CDR3 region has the DNA TGCAGTGTACTTGTGAGCGGGGAGTGGGGTTACACAGATACGCAGTATTTT. Translating gives CSVLVSGEWGYTDTQYF.

This clonotype appeared a few times. The chain recombines TRBV7-9 with TRBJ2-5; tentative D call: TRBD1 (7 bases). Trimming took off 10 bases at V and 5 bases at J, with 17 bases between the two ends. CDR3 length equals 13 residues. Germline V gene data show CDR1 as SEHNR and CDR2 as FQNEAQ (reference sequence). The CDR3 reads CATDRQGGETQYF. CDR3 nucleotide sequence: TGTGCCACGGACCGACAGGGAGGTGAGACCCAGTACTTC.

Points on this clonotype: Its ends do not fully match the called genes, so a read error is possible. CDR3 nucleotides: TGTGCCAGCAGCTTTACAGGGGTGTCCAAAAACATTCAGCACTTC. Residues: CASSFTGVSKNIQHF. The rearrangement joins TRBV5-8 to TRBJ2-4, with 7 bases matching TRBD1. The CDR3 runs 15 residues. CDR1 is SGHTS, CDR2 YDEGEE, per germline.

This clonotype was found a few times. The chain recombines TRBV7-2 with TRBJ2-7; 9 positions agree with TRBD2. V shed 0 bases and J 1 base; nucleotides not matched to a gene: 7. The CDR3 has 17 residues. CDR1 is SGHTA and CDR2 is FQGNSA in the germline V gene. This CDR3 is CASSLAFSSGKSYEQYF. The CDR3 bases are TGTGCCAGCAGCTTAGCGTTTTCTAGCGGGAAGTCCTACGAGCAGTACTTC. The full variable domain, rest sourced from reference TRBV7-2 and TRBJ2-7, is GAGVSQSPSNKVTEKGKDVELRCDPISGHTALYWYRQSLGQGLEFLIYFQGNSAPDKSGLPSDRFSAERTGGSVSTLTIQRTQQEDSAVYLCASSLAFSSGKSYEQYFGPGTRLTVT.

V usage is TRBV5-1 and J usage is TRBJ2-7; TRBD2 aligns across 9 bases. The CDR3 covers 16 residues. J lost 1 base, V lost 4 bases, and 9 bases had no gene match. CDR1 SGHRS and CDR2 YFSETQ come from the germline V gene. The CDR3 DNA follows: TGCGCCAGCAGCGGGGGGAGCGGGAGGTTATCCTACGAGCAGTACTTC. It translates to CASSGGSGRLSYEQYF.

The chain employs TRBV7-2 and TRBJ2-7; D possibly matches TRBD1 or TRBD2 (5 bases each). The germline V gene has CDR1 SGHTA and CDR2 FQGNSA. The CDR3 is 14 amino acids. Deletions cut 1 base from V and 1 base from J, with 8 bases between. The CDR3: CASSLEWGSYEQYF. The CDR3 DNA follows: TGTGCCAGCAGCTTAGAATGGGGGTCCTACGAGCAGTACTTC.

The rearrangement uses TRBV20-1 and TRBJ2-3, with 7 bases aligning to TRBD2. The trim removed 1 base at V and 0 bases at J, leaving 7 bases unmatched. The CDR3 consists of 16 residues. Germline lookup yields CDR1 DFQATT and CDR2 SNEGSKA (reference sequence). CDR3 region: CSARGGRAPSTDTQYF. CDR3 in DNA: TGCAGTGCTAGAGGGGGGAGGGCCCCTAGCACAGATACGCAGTATTTT.

A few counts support this clonotype. The CDR3 nucleotides are TGCGCCAGCAGCCAAGATTTAGGGACAGGATACAATGAGCAGTTCTTC. Protein product: CASSQDLGTGYNEQFF. The V and J genes are TRBV4-3 and TRBJ2-1; the match to TRBD1 covers 8 bases. In germline, CDR1 is LGHNA, CDR2 YSLEER. With 0 bases clipped from V and 4 bases from J, the junction kept 5 bases outside the gene matches. There are 16 residues in the CDR3.